This TCR beta chain stems from a study of neurological immune-mediated disorders. Study-level results: Private repertoires in all groups were suggested by the absence of shared CDR3 amino acid sequences among expanded clones across subjects. Patients with HTLV-1-associated myelopathy had the highest level of TCR clonal expansion, whereas patients with multiple sclerosis had the lowest level, falling beneath the level found in healthy controls.

J was trimmed by 1 base and V by 4 bases; bases with no gene match: 5. Germline CDR1 SGHDN, CDR2 FVKESK. This CDR3 region has 15 residues. Described time point: longitudinal time-point 3. This clonotype was found many times. Its antigen is unidentified. 5'RACE with 10-nucleotide random UMIs produced the cDNA. Each sequencing run yielded over 180 million TCR-beta sequences from 15-18 subjects. TCRdb reprocessed the 5' RACE reads via MiXCR and lists one record per CDR3 protein. The table has fewer than 110,000 distinct CDR3 sequences, roughly a tenth seen once; the top ten hold more than 2.5%. Sequenced material: PBMCs. The TCR was taken from a female donor with HTLV-1-associated myelopathy (HAM/TSP). This rearrangement joins TRBV14 to TRBJ2-3; 7 bases fit TRBD1. The DNA for the CDR3 is TGTGCCAGCAGCCTAGTTGGGACAGGCACAGATACGCAGTATTTT. Protein product: CASSLVGTGTDTQYF.